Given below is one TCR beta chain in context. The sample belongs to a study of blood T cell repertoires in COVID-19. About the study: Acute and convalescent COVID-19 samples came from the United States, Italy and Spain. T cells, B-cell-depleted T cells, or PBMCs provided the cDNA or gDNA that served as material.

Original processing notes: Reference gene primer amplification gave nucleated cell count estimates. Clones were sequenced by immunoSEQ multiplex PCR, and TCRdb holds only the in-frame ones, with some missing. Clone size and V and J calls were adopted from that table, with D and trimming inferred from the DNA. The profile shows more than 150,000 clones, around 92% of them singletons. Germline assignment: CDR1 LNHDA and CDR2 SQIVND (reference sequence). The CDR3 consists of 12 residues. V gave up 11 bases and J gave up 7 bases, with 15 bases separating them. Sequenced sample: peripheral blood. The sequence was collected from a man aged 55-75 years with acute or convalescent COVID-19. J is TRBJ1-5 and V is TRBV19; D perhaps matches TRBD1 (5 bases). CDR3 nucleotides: TGTGCCTGCGGGACCCGGGGCCAGCCCCAGCATTTT. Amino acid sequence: CACGTRGQPQHF.